What follows is one T cell receptor (beta chain) and its context. Its antigen is still unknown. The data were taken from a study of T cell responses to AZD1222 COVID-19 vaccine. On the study more broadly: Analyses pooled second doses at about 4 or about 12 weeks. General study findings and limits: In a largely white British group with more females than males, clonal diversity was possibly underestimated. Only after the peak T cell response were repertoires sampled. The study reported that nearly half of spike-specific TCRs target unmutated variant regions.

Trimming took off 0 bases at V and 5 bases at J, with 16 bases between the two ends. CDR3 size: 16 residues. Germline V gene data show CDR1 as ENHRY and CDR2 as SYGVKD. The table came from immunoSEQ multiplex PCR; TCRdb's copy has only in-frame clones and leaves some out. The sample carries about 180,000 clones, roughly nine tenths recorded once. The source of this sequence is an adult in good health. The V gene is TRBV10-3, the J gene TRBJ2-5, with D possibly being TRBD2 (7 bases). Source: peripheral blood, taken on day 0 of AZD1222 vaccination. CDR3 amino acids: CAISESPGGGGETQYF. As DNA, the CDR3 is TGTGCCATCAGTGAGTCGCCGGGGGGCGGAGGGGAGACCCAGTACTTC.